Each of the 22 T cell receptor beta chains below was sequenced from the same sample in a study of blood T cell repertoires in COVID-19. Using immunoSEQ multiplex PCR, the repertoire was profiled, and TCRdb retains in-frame clones only, with some absent. The table lists over 85,000 clones, 87% of them singletons, with more than 5% in the top ten. The sample taken for sequencing was peripheral blood. The receptors stem from a woman aged 45-60 years with COVID-19, enrolled during active disease.

This chain connects TRBV7-9 to TRBJ2-2, with D perhaps TRBD1 (6 bases). Germline V gene sequence: CDR1 SEHNR, CDR2 FQNEAQ (reference sequence). V lost 5 bases, J lost 7 bases, and 14 bases lay in between. The CDR3 has 14 residues. The CDR3 reads CASSRLQGLGELFF. DNA of the CDR3: TGTGCCAGCAGCCGATTACAGGGTCTCGGGGAGCTGTTTTTT.

The J gene is TRBJ2-5, the V gene TRBV11-3; tentatively, D is TRBD2 (6 bases). This CDR3 spans 17 amino acids. V lost 1 base and J lost 1, with 16 bases in between. Germline-derived CDR1 and CDR2 are SGHNT and YENEEA. The CDR3 DNA follows: TGTGCCAGCAGCTTAGGAGGTATTAGCGGCCTCCAAGAGACCCAGTACTTC. This sequence encodes CASSLGGISGLQETQYF. The full variable domain, completed using reference TRBV11-3 and TRBJ2-5, is EAGVVQSPRYKIIEKKQPVAFWCNPISGHNTLYWYLQNLGQGPELLIRYENEEAVDDSQLPKDRFSAERLKGVDSTLKIQPAELGDSAVYLCASSLGGISGLQETQYFGPGTRLLVL.

CDR3 DNA sequence: TGTGCCAGCTCCCCAACAGCAAATAGCAATCAGCCCCAGCATTTT. Residues: CASSPTANSNQPQHF. The rearrangement uses TRBV18 and TRBJ1-5; unclear D gene. Germline V CDR1 and CDR2: KGHSH, LQKENI. V gave up 6 bases and J gave up 0 bases, with 12 bases separating them. This CDR3 has 15 residues.

V usage is TRBV6-5 and J usage is TRBJ2-1, with a tentative D call TRBD1 (6 bases). In germline, CDR1 is MNHEY, CDR2 SVGAGI. With 6 bases removed from V and 9 bases from J, the gap between germline ends came to 9 bases. The CDR3 contains 11 residues. The chain's CDR3 is CASRTDSEQFF. The CDR3 DNA reads as TGTGCCAGCAGAACGGACAGTGAGCAGTTCTTC.

This rearrangement joins TRBV29-1 to TRBJ1-5; 7 positions agree with TRBD1. The V gene end was trimmed by 5 bases and the J gene end by 0 bases; junction bases not matched to a gene: 7. This CDR3 spans 15 amino acids. CDR1 SQVTM and CDR2 ANQGSEA come from the germline V gene. CDR3 sequence: CSVRGDSNSNQPQHF. CDR3 nucleotide sequence: TGCAGCGTTAGGGGGGACAGTAATAGCAATCAGCCCCAGCATTTT.

This clone was seen more than once but under ten times. CDR3 sequence (DNA): TGTGCCACCAGTGGATCGGTGAAGACCGGGGAGCTGTTTTTT. It yields the protein CATSGSVKTGELFF. This rearrangement joins TRBV24-1 to TRBJ2-2; no clear D gene. Looked up from germline, CDR1 is KGHDR and CDR2 is SFDVKD. The CDR3 runs to 14 residues. The germline V and J ends were trimmed by 5 bases and 5 bases, with 11 bases remaining between them.

The genes are TRBV7-6 and TRBJ2-1, with unresolved D. CDR1 is SGHVS and CDR2 is FNYEAQ in the germline V gene. The CDR3 has 17 residues. The V end lost 5 bases, the J end lost 0 bases, and 17 bases lay between the germline ends. Here the CDR3 reads CASSTPRFRSSYNEQFF. In nucleotides, the CDR3 is TGTGCCAGCAGCACCCCACGGTTCCGTAGCTCCTACAATGAGCAGTTCTTC. Filled out from reference TRBV7-6 and TRBJ2-1, the complete variable domain reads GAGVSQSPRYKVTKRGQDVALRCDPISGHVSLYWYRQALGQGPEFLTYFNYEAQQDKSGLPNDRFSAERPEGSISTLTIQRTEQRDSAMYRCASSTPRFRSSYNEQFFGPGTRLTVL.

This chain uses TRBV4-3 with TRBJ2-2; 14 bases are a match to TRBD2. Trimming took 5 bases from V and 8 from J; bases not matched to a gene: 4. The CDR3 covers 15 residues. Germline V CDR1 and CDR2: LGHNA, YSLEER. CDR3 sequence reads: CASSWTSGGLGELFF. The CDR3 nucleotides are TGCGCCAGCAGCTGGACTAGCGGGGGGCTGGGGGAGCTGTTTTTT.

The J gene is TRBJ1-4, the V gene TRBV6-5; no firm D call. V lost 5 bases to trimming and J lost 4 bases, with 8 bases between them. This CDR3 region has 13 residues. Germline-derived CDR1 and CDR2 are MNHEY and SVGAGI. This CDR3 is CASSNGVNEKLFF. In DNA form, the CDR3 reads TGTGCCAGCAGTAACGGGGTTAATGAAAAACTGTTTTTT.

The chain couples TRBV29-1 to TRBJ2-5; D uncertain. This CDR3 contains 12 residues. The V gene lost 4 bases and the J gene lost 5 bases, with 11 bases spanning the gap. CDR1 and CDR2 from the germline V gene are SQVTM and ANQGSEA. The CDR3, as DNA: TGCAGCGTTGGACTTAACCGGGAGACCCAGTACTTC. It yields the protein CSVGLNRETQYF.

The V and J genes are TRBV27 and TRBJ1-6; the match to TRBD1 covers 9 bases. The CDR3 loop spans 17 amino acids. CDR1 is MNHEY, CDR2 SMNVEV, per germline (reference sequence). Trimming at V came to 5 bases and at J to 6 bases, leaving 11 bases not matched to a gene. The CDR3 loop is CASSPTPQGAFNSPLHF. The CDR3 DNA follows: TGTGCCAGCAGTCCCACCCCACAGGGGGCGTTTAATTCACCCCTCCACTTT.

This clone was found a few times. Other DNA sequences from this sample encode an identical CDR3 as well. The chain recombines TRBV6-5 with TRBJ1-2; 10 bases line up with TRBD1. The CDR3 runs 16 residues. The V gene's germline CDR1 is MNHEY and CDR2 SVGAGI. J gave up 5 bases and V 0 bases, and 6 bases lay outside the gene matches. The CDR3 coding sequence is TGTGCCAGCAGTTACTCCCGGACAGGGGGAGGTTATGGCTACACCTTC. Amino acid sequence: CASSYSRTGGGYGYTF.

The rearrangement joins TRBV18 to TRBJ1-1; TRBD1 might be the D (6 bases). V was shortened by 2 bases and J by 4 bases, with 14 bases between the two germline ends. Germline CDR1 KGHSH, CDR2 LQKENI. The CDR3 has 15 amino acids. This CDR3 is CASSPNVPGATEAFF. The CDR3 DNA reads TGTGCCAGCTCACCAAACGTACCAGGGGCCACTGAAGCTTTCTTT.

The DNA for the CDR3 is TGTGCCACCGCGGAGCTGGGGCTTCTCGAGCAGTACTTC. Residues: CATAELGLLEQYF. The rearrangement joins TRBV27 to TRBJ2-7, with D maybe TRBD1 (5 bases). Germline CDR1 reads MNHEY; CDR2 reads SMNVEV (reference sequence). The CDR3 has 13 amino acids. The ends were cut back, 10 bases at V and 6 bases at J, with 19 bases in the middle.

This chain uses TRBV4-1 with TRBJ2-1; 7 positions match TRBD1. The V and J ends lost 0 bases and 4 bases, in that order; junction bases with no gene match: 3. The CDR3 is 15 amino acids. From germline, CDR1 is MGHRA and CDR2 YSYEKL. CDR3 residues: CASSQEQGDYNEQFF. The CDR3 region has the DNA TGCGCCAGCAGCCAAGAGCAGGGGGATTACAATGAGCAGTTCTTC.

This clone was counted a few times. This rearrangement joins TRBV25-1 to TRBJ2-7; the match to TRBD1 covers 7 bases. Germline-derived CDR1 and CDR2 are MGHDK and SYGVNS. The CDR3 is 15 residues long. Trimming took 4 bases from V and 5 from J; bases not matched to a gene: 11. The CDR3 here is CASSGTGEKLHEQYF. The CDR3 region has the DNA TGTGCCAGCAGTGGAACAGGGGAAAAACTCCACGAGCAGTACTTC.

This chain links TRBV3-1 (or the pseudogene TRBV3-2) with TRBJ1-6; D call uncertain. The CDR3 is 14 amino acids. The V end was cut by 4 bases, the J end by 10 bases, with 14 bases between. Germline loops: CDR1 LGHDT, CDR2 YNNKEL (reference sequence). CDR3 DNA: TGTGCCAGCAGCCCAACTAGGGTAGGGTCACCCCTCCACTTT. Protein sequence: CASSPTRVGSPLHF.

This clone turned up a few times. Other nucleotide sequences in the sample specify the same CDR3. The rearrangement uses TRBV29-1 and TRBJ2-7; 8 bases fit TRBD1. With V trimmed by 4 bases and J by 6 bases, 5 bases remained unmatched. CDR1 is SQVTM and CDR2 is ANQGSEA in the germline V gene. There are 12 residues in the CDR3. CDR3 coding DNA: TGCAGCGTTGGACCAGGGGGCGGCGAGCAGTACTTC. Translating it yields CSVGPGGGEQYF.

This rearrangement joins TRBV6-1 to TRBJ2-7; TRBD2 is a possible D gene (5 bases). V gave up 3 bases and J gave up 2 bases, with 11 bases separating them. Germline-derived CDR1 and CDR2 are MNHNS and SASEGT. The length of the CDR3 is 14 residues. CDR3 sequence reads: CASSDRGRTYEQYF. Written as DNA, the CDR3 is TGTGCCAGCAGTGATCGGGGAAGGACCTACGAGCAGTACTTC.

J is TRBJ2-5 and V is TRBV11-3; the D is unclear. This CDR3 is 12 amino acids long. The V gene lost 2 bases and the J gene lost 3 bases, with 4 bases spanning the gap. Germline-derived CDR1 and CDR2 are SGHNT and YENEEA. CDR3 region: CASSLIEETQYF. CDR3 sequence (DNA): TGTGCCAGCAGCTTAATAGAAGAGACCCAGTACTTC.

The V and J genes are TRBV19 and TRBJ1-2; no definite D call. Germline-derived CDR1 and CDR2 are LNHDA and SQIVND (reference sequence). Trimming left V 3 bases short and J 3 bases short, with 8 bases between. The CDR3 is 13 residues long. The CDR3 region has the DNA TGTGCCAGTAGTATCGGTTGGTACTATGGCTACACCTTC. Translating gives CASSIGWYYGYTF.

V and J are TRBV6-5 and TRBJ2-2; TRBD1 is a possible D gene (5 bases). V was trimmed by 1 base and J by 7 bases, leaving 10 bases between them. CDR3 size: 14 residues. Germline CDR1 MNHEY, CDR2 SVGAGI. As DNA, the CDR3 is TGTGCCAGCAGTTACTGGGCAGGGTTCGGGGAGCTGTTTTTT. Its protein is CASSYWAGFGELFF.